These T cell receptor beta chains were read from a single sample in a study of molecular identifiers for immune sequencing clone quantification. TCRdb fed the PCR reads into MiXCR, producing one record per CDR3 protein. This table has 100,000 or so distinct CDR3 sequences, roughly a third appearing once. The sample consisted of naive CD8+ T cells from blood, with Jurkat cell RNA spiked in. These receptors all come from a human donor in good health. Some libraries in this study had Jurkat cell RNA spiked in. Each CDR3 is given with its conserved first and last residue. The D gene is left open where the match is weak. Expanded clones get a size class; other rows say once, few or many, or leave the size out.

TRBD2	-	TRBV11-2	TRBJ2-2	TGTGCCAGCAGCTTAGGCGGGGGTGACGCCGGGGAGCTGTTTTTT	CASSLGGGDAGELFF
TRBD2	few	TRBV7-2	TRBJ2-1	TGTGCCAGCAGCCCGGGGACTAGGGTTGAGCAGTTCTTC	CASSPGTRVEQFF
-	once	TRBV28	TRBJ2-7	TGTGCCAGCAGTTTTCGTCTGGAAGGCTACGAGCAGTACTTC	CASSFRLEGYEQYF
-	many	TRBV5-1	TRBJ2-6	TGCGCCAGCAGCTTGTACTCTGGGGCCAACGTCCTGACTTTC	CASSLYSGANVLTF
-	-	TRBV18	TRBJ1-2	TGTGCCAGCTCACCACTGCCAAGGGGTACTAACTATGGCTACACCTTC	CASSPLPRGTNYGYTF
-	few	TRBV10-3	TRBJ2-3	TGTGCCATCACCGACGGAGGGTACTCAGATACGCAGTATTTT	CAITDGGYSDTQYF
-	-	TRBV5-4	TRBJ2-2	TGTGCCAGCACCCGCTTTGACGGGGAGCTGTTTTTT	CASTRFDGELFF
TRBD1	few	TRBV27	TRBJ2-1	TGTGCCAGCAGTAACCGGGACAGAAGGAATGAGCAGTTCTTC	CASSNRDRRNEQFF
TRBD1	-	TRBV7-8	TRBJ2-7	TGTGCCAGCAGCCCTCTTCGGGGACAGGGAACCTACGAGCAGTACTTC	CASSPLRGQGTYEQYF
TRBD2	many	TRBV7-2	TRBJ2-5	TGTGCCAGCAGCCCCGGGTCCGAGTGGACTAGGGAAACCCAGTACTTC	CASSPGSEWTRETQYF
-	few	TRBV7-6	TRBJ2-4	TGTGCCAGCAGCTTAGTTCGTGACAGAGATATTCAGTACTTC	CASSLVRDRDIQYF
TRBD2	-	TRBV7-6	TRBJ2-3	TGTGCCAGCAGCCCACTAGCGGGAGGGCCCATAGATACGCAGTATTTT	CASSPLAGGPIDTQYF
-	-	TRBV12-3/TRBV12-4	TRBJ2-1	TGTGCCAGCAGCCTCGTCATCAATGAGCAGTTCTTC	CASSLVINEQFF
-	few	TRBV7-6	TRBJ2-7	TGTGCCGGCAGCCGCCTGGGCGGGGTCTACGAGCAGTACTTC	CAGSRLGGVYEQYF
-	many	TRBV4-3	TRBJ2-7	TGCGCCAGCAGCCACCTTGGCGGGGCCGGCGGGCAGTACTTC	CASSHLGGAGGQYF
-	once	TRBV18	TRBJ2-1	TGTCCCAGCTCAACGACAGCGAACTACAATGGGCAGTTCTTC	CPSSTTANYNGQFF
-	-	TRBV27	TRBJ1-5	TGTGCCAGCAGTTTGGCGTATAGCAATCAGCCCCAGCATTTT	CASSLAYSNQPQHF
-	few	TRBV13	TRBJ2-5	TGTGCCAGCAGCCGGACGGAGCGGACCCAGTACTTC	CASSRTERTQYF
TRBD2	-	TRBV19	TRBJ2-1	TGTGCCAGTAGTAAGCGGGAGGCGTACAATGAGCAGTTCTTC	CASSKREAYNEQFF
-	-	TRBV12-3/TRBV12-4	TRBJ2-2	TGTGCCAGCAGTCCCATGAGCGGGGAGCTGTTTTTT	CASSPMSGELFF
TRBD1	many	TRBV28	TRBJ1-1	TGTGCCAGCAGTGGAACGGGACAGATCGCTGAAGCTTTCTTT	CASSGTGQIAEAFF
TRBD1	-	TRBV29-1	TRBJ2-7	TGCAGCGTTGTCCCCGAGACAGGGGCGACCTACGAGCAGTACTTC	CSVVPETGATYEQYF
-	many	TRBV28	TRBJ2-5	TGTGCCAGCAGTCGTCAGGAGACCCAGTACTTC	CASSRQETQYF
TRBD2	once	TRBV9	TRBJ2-3	TGTGCCAGCAGCCTAGCGGGAGATTATACAGCTACGCAGTATTTT	CASSLAGDYTATQYF
-	many	TRBV7-2	TRBJ2-1	TGTGCCAGCAGCGTAGGAGCGGGCCGCTATGAGCAGTTCTTC	CASSVGAGRYEQFF
-	many	TRBV25-1	TRBJ1-1	TGTGCCAGCAGTGTTGCACAGATCACTGAAGCTTTCTTT	CASSVAQITEAFF
-	-	TRBV6-2/TRBV6-3	TRBJ1-5	TGTGCCAGCAGTACAGGCCGTAGCAATCAGCCCCAGCATTTT	CASSTGRSNQPQHF
-	-	TRBV2	TRBJ2-5	TGTGCCAGCAGTGAATTGAGTAGCTGGGAGACCCAGTACTTC	CASSELSSWETQYF
TRBD1	-	TRBV4-1	TRBJ1-5	TGCGCCAGCAGCCAGGCGACAGGGCCGAATCAGCCCCAGCAATTT	CASSQATGPNQPQQF
-	few	TRBV28	TRBJ1-2	TGTGCCAGCAGTTTCCGTCCCACTATGGGGTACACCTTC	CASSFRPTMGYTF
-	few	TRBV27	TRBJ2-7	TGTGCCAGCAGAGATGGGGCAGGGGAGACCTACGAGCAGTACTTC	CASRDGAGETYEQYF
-	-	TRBV28	TRBJ2-7	TGTGCCAGCAGTTTACTGCCCGGGGCCTACGAGCAGTACTTC	CASSLLPGAYEQYF
TRBD1	few	TRBV7-8	TRBJ1-5	TGTGCCAGCAGCTTAACATGGGACAGGGGACGTGTCCGTCAGCCCCAGCATTTT	CASSLTWDRGRVRQPQHF
-	-	TRBV28	TRBJ1-1	TGTGCCAGCAGCCTTCCTGGGGAAGCTTTCTTT	CASSLPGEAFF
TRBD2	many	TRBV20-1	TRBJ2-1	TGCAGTGCTCCCCGGCTAGCGGGAGTGAACAATGAGCAGTTCTTC	CSAPRLAGVNNEQFF
-	-	TRBV7-9	TRBJ1-6	TGTGCCAGCAGCCCCATATCCTCGGCCCTCCACTTT	CASSPISSALHF
-	-	TRBV6-2/TRBV6-3	TRBJ2-1	TGTGCCAGCAGTTACTCAACCTACAATGAGCAGTTCTTC	CASSYSTYNEQFF
-	many	TRBV7-3	TRBJ2-3	TGTGCCAGCAGCTTAATGGCCGGGGGCGCAGATACGCAGTATTTT	CASSLMAGGADTQYF
TRBD1	many	TRBV4-1	TRBJ2-7	TGCGCCAGCAGCCAGAGACAGGGGGCTGCCTACGAGCAGTACTTC	CASSQRQGAAYEQYF
-	few	TRBV19	TRBJ1-5	TGTGCCAGTAGTACGTGGACGGTTAGCAATCAGCCCCAGCATTTT	CASSTWTVSNQPQHF
TRBD1	few	TRBV5-6	TRBJ2-7	TGTGCCAGCAGCTTCGGACAGGGGGTCGAGCAGTACTTC	CASSFGQGVEQYF
TRBD2	-	TRBV6-5	TRBJ2-7	TGTGCCAGCAGTTTTAGGACTAGCGGGAGTGCATACGAGCAGTACTTC	CASSFRTSGSAYEQYF
TRBD1	few	TRBV6-5	TRBJ1-2	TGTGCCAGCACCAGACAGGGGGCTCCGACTAACTATGGCTACACCTTC	CASTRQGAPTNYGYTF
-	-	TRBV20-1	TRBJ1-1	TGCAGTGCTCGTCCCGGGACCGGAATACGAGCATTCTTT	CSARPGTGIRAFF
TRBD2	many	TRBV13	TRBJ2-5	TGTGCCAGCAGCCGCGCGGGAGGGCGGGAGACCCAGTACTTC	CASSRAGGRETQYF
-	few	TRBV5-6	TRBJ1-1	TGTGCCAGCAGCGGGACGGCAGTAGACATGACTGAAGCTTTCTTT	CASSGTAVDMTEAFF
-	-	TRBV21-1	TRBJ2-1	TGTGCCAGAAAATTAGAACTTGCTTCCTACAATGAGCAGTTCTTC	CARKLELASYNEQFF
-	-	TRBV7-6	TRBJ2-1	TGTGCCAGCAGCAGCCGACAGCTCAATGAGCAGTTCTTC	CASSSRQLNEQFF
-	many	TRBV5-6	TRBJ2-7	TGTGCCAGCAGCGGGGGGAGGTACGAGCAGTACTTC	CASSGGRYEQYF
-	few	TRBV12-3/TRBV12-4	TRBJ1-5	TGTGCCAGCAGTTTAAGGTCGGGGGACCAGCCCCAGCATTTT	CASSLRSGDQPQHF
-	many	TRBV6-5	TRBJ2-7	TGTGCCAGCAGTTACTCGGAGGGCCTCGAGCAGTACTTC	CASSYSEGLEQYF
TRBD1	few	TRBV7-6	TRBJ2-2	TGTGCCAGCAGCTTTAGACAGGGCCTTCCCGGGGAGCTGTTTTTT	CASSFRQGLPGELFF
-	-	TRBV9	TRBJ2-3	TGTGCCAGCAGGGAAGATGACAGATTTCATAGCACAGATACGCAGTATTTT	CASREDDRFHSTDTQYF
-	many	TRBV6-6	TRBJ2-3	TGTGCCAGCAGCCGACATGCAGATACGCAGTATTTT	CASSRHADTQYF
TRBD2	many	TRBV20-1	TRBJ2-3	TGCAGTGCAGACGGTGGGGGGGTCACAGATACGCAGTATTTT	CSADGGGVTDTQYF
TRBD1	many	TRBV28	TRBJ2-5	TGTGCCAGCAGTTTGGGGACAGCCCGGAGCAAGACCCAGTACTTC	CASSLGTARSKTQYF
-	-	TRBV28	TRBJ2-7	TGTGCCAGCAAAGAACAAGAAATCGCGGGAAGATACGAGCAGTACTTC	CASKEQEIAGRYEQYF
-	few	TRBV11-2	TRBJ2-3	TGTGCCAGCAGCTCAGGGGTTAGCGCCCGCACAGATACGCAGTATTTT	CASSSGVSARTDTQYF
-	few	TRBV19	TRBJ2-2	TGTGCCAGTACGGAGGTGAACACCGGGGAGCTGTTTTTT	CASTEVNTGELFF
-	many	TRBV6-6	TRBJ1-5	TGTGCCAGCAGTTACTTGGTTCCCCCGGGCCCAAAGCAGCCCCAGCATTTT	CASSYLVPPGPKQPQHF